This entry describes one TCR beta chain. Using immunoSEQ multiplex PCR, the repertoire was profiled, and TCRdb retains in-frame clones only, with some absent. The sample holds roughly 410,000 clones, approximately 91% seen once. This entry comes from a study of blood T cell repertoires in COVID-19. The overall study: PBMCs, B-cell-depleted T cells, or T cells provided the cDNA or gDNA that made up the material.

Trimming shortened V by 2 bases and J by 5 bases, and 11 bases separated the two germline ends. Per the germline V gene, CDR1 is SGHDT and CDR2 is YYEEEE. The CDR3 totals 13 residues. Seattle researchers signed up patients amid active infection and tracked them longitudinally. This TCR was recovered from a woman aged 40 to 50 with COVID-19, enrolled during active disease. This chain joins TRBV5-6 and TRBJ2-7; D is uncertain. Sequenced input: peripheral blood. The CDR3 here is CASSFTNLNEQYF. For the CDR3, the DNA is TGTGCCAGCAGCTTCACAAATTTGAACGAGCAGTACTTC.